The entry that follows covers one TCR beta chain sequence. Its antigen is still unknown. There are no base qualities to consult, and no much larger clone falls within one base. These data are taken from a study of blood T cell repertoires in COVID-19 (dated by TCRdb to 2018 to 2020). The study in broad terms: The collaborator samples originated in the United States, Italy and Spain and spanned the acute and convalescent phases of COVID-19. The prospective study material was composed of cDNA or gDNA derived from T cells, B-cell-depleted T cells, or PBMCs. Where HLA class I and class II types were available, the types were taken from metadata supplied by the sample provider, not from assay-based typing. Samples were obtained from the ongoing ImmuneRACE study (first 160 participants) and from roughly 1,300 subjects provided by 6 global collaborators. The repertoires were released in a freely available public database meant as a resource for research on the immune response to SARS-CoV-2. Sample metadata almost always included a de-identified subject ID, COVID-19 status, age in years and sex. Deeply sampled blood TCRbeta repertoires from subjects exposed to, actively infected with, or recovered from COVID-19 were included in the dataset.

The immunoSEQ Assay, a bias-controlled multiplex PCR, was used to amplify TCRbeta CDR3 regions from genomic DNA. In the paper's pipeline: Nucleated cell counts per sample were estimated from amplification of reference gene primers within the assay. Sequence reads were collapsed and filtered to measure the absolute abundance of every unique TCRbeta CDR3 rearrangement. For each sample, productive Simpson clonality was calculated as the square root of Simpson's diversity index over productive rearrangements. Drawn from immuneACCESS, this table holds only the in-frame rearrangements with V and J called that TCRdb kept. Clones are partly lost; checked studies trace under half to an unresolved V gene and leave the rest unexplained. V, J and clone size were drawn from that table, and D and trimming were deduced from the DNA. Across this sample there are over 200,000 clones, with about 80% seen only once. The ten largest account for about 2% of the sample.

In the prospective study, participants were roughly 18 to 95 years old, resided in under 30 geographic areas of the United States, and were enrolled through a virtual design. In the prospective study, participants were assigned to cohorts based on the clinical history participants reported in a screening survey and a study questionnaire. Recovered participants in ImmuneRACE Cohort 3 were defined as having two consecutive negative NP/OP PCR tests, clearance from a healthcare professional, or resolution of symptoms. In the prospective study, mobile phlebotomists collected whole blood, serum and a nasopharyngeal or oropharyngeal swab from each participant. Over an approximately 2-month period, participants in the prospective study had the option of providing additional blood draws and questionnaires. Prospective study blood samples were shipped either frozen or at room temperature before DNA extraction.

Reading from cysteine to phenylalanine, the CDR3 counts 15 amino acids. The only DNA kept is the CDR3, 45 bases in frame from the first base. V is clipped by 0 bases and J by 5 bases, and the sequence between their germline boundaries is 12 bases long. CDR1 and CDR2, per the germline V gene, are SGHRS and YFSETQ. Study-level results and caveats: The amount of clinical and demographic metadata varied by source and participant and was provided uncurated.

This TCR was recovered from a man aged 55 to 70 who had recovered from COVID-19. The sample was PBMCs or T cells enriched from blood (not recorded which). The sequence joins TRBV5-1 to TRBJ2-1; perhaps TRBD2 is the D gene, with 6 bases matching. The CDR3 protein is CASSLDGGNHNEQFF. The DNA sequence is as follows: TGCGCCAGCAGCTTGGATGGGGGGAACCACAATGAGCAGTTCTTC.